This T cell receptor beta chain was recovered during a study of blood T cell repertoires in COVID-19. Study details: In each case, the material was cDNA or gDNA derived from T cells, B-cell-depleted T cells, or PBMCs.

This CDR3 comprises 16 residues. Per germline, CDR1 SEHNR and CDR2 FQNEAQ (reference sequence). V was cut by 2 bases and J by 2 bases, with 14 bases left in between. This study enrolled people aged about 18 to 100 from around 26 US geographic areas. This clone was detected only once. Using immunoSEQ multiplex PCR, the repertoire was profiled, and TCRdb retains in-frame clones only, with some absent. The sample lists around 330,000 clones; 85% were seen once. This receptor was identified in a woman in her 30s who had been exposed to COVID-19. This sequence joins TRBV7-9 and TRBJ2-3; D is possibly TRBD2 (5 bases). Specimen: PBMCs or T cells enriched from blood (not recorded which). This CDR3 reads CASSLRRAEATDTQYF. The CDR3 DNA sequence: TGTGCCAGCAGCTTAAGGCGGGCCGAGGCCACAGATACGCAGTATTTT.